This TCR beta chain stems from a study of T cell responses to AZD1222 COVID-19 vaccine. TCRdb's table, derived via immunoSEQ multiplex PCR, lists solely in-frame clones and lacks some. The sample has 98,000 or so clones, over 90% seen once; the top ten hold 5%. The CDR3 spans 15 residues. V gave up 8 bases and J gave up 5 bases, with 19 bases separating them. CDR1 and CDR2 (germline): WNHNN, SYGVQD (reference sequence). The rearrangement uses TRBV10-1 and TRBJ1-5; D is perhaps TRBD1 (6 bases). This clonotype was sampled from an adult in good health. The sequencing used peripheral blood, collected on day 0 of AZD1222 vaccination. The CDR3 coding sequence is TGCGCCAGCCCAACCCCAGGGGATAGGCATCAGCCCCAGCATTTT. It translates to CASPTPGDRHQPQHF.